Below, 14 T cell receptor beta chains from the same sample are listed, as sequenced in a study of post-analysis software for immune sequencing data. Study-wide points: TRBV segments more frequent in patients than in controls numbered five and included TRBV5-6, TRBV5-1 and TRBV20-1.

These receptors are not linked to any known antigen. Unique molecular identifiers were built into the TCR beta cDNA libraries. TCRdb redid the calling of the PCR reads with MiXCR, one entry per CDR3 protein. This table has about 820,000 distinct CDR3 sequences, about 50% appearing once. Sequenced material: blood. These receptors came from a girl under 18 with multiple sclerosis.

The genes are TRBV5-1 and TRBJ2-7; D is undetermined. This CDR3 is 13 amino acids long. Trimming took off 1 base at V and 0 bases at J, with 5 bases between the two ends. The germline V gene encodes CDR1 SGHRS and CDR2 YFSETQ. The CDR3 DNA sequence: TGCGCCAGCAGCTTGTATCTCTCCTACGAGCAGTACTTC. Translation gives CASSLYLSYEQYF.

The chain couples TRBV4-1 to TRBJ2-7; maybe TRBD2 (5 bases). V was trimmed by 0 bases and J by 0 bases, leaving 18 bases between them. In germline, CDR1 is MGHRA, CDR2 YSYEKL. CDR3 length: 18 amino acids. The CDR3 DNA is TGCGCCAGCAGCCAAGAACGGGGTTGGGCGAGGAGCTCCTACGAGCAGTACTTC. Translation gives CASSQERGWARSSYEQYF.

V is TRBV20-1 and J is TRBJ2-4; D might be TRBD1 (5 bases). The better agreement between TRBJ2-7 and the DNA end casts doubt on the J call. Germline values: CDR1 DFQATT, CDR2 SNEGSKA (reference sequence). The CDR3 has 13 residues. The CDR3 loop is CSAETEVQDEQYF. For the CDR3, the DNA is TGCAGTGCAGAGACAGAGGTTCAAGACGAGCAGTACTTC.

The chain joins TRBV5-6 to TRBJ1-2; D is perhaps TRBD1 (5 bases). The V gene lost 0 bases and the J gene lost 8 bases, with 14 bases spanning the gap. CDR3 length: 14 residues. From germline, CDR1 is SGHDT and CDR2 YYEEEE. Here the CDR3 DNA reads TGTGCCAGCAGCTTGGCGGGCAGGGAATACGGCTACACCTTC. It is translated as CASSLAGREYGYTF.

The table lists this clonotype with a few counts. CDR3 in amino acids: CSVEERRQRNEQFF. The CDR3 region has the DNA TGCAGCGTTGAAGAGAGGCGCCAGCGGAATGAGCAGTTCTTC. V usage is TRBV29-1 and J usage is TRBJ2-1, with D perhaps TRBD2 (5 bases). Trimming shortened V by 0 bases and J by 7 bases, and 13 bases separated the two germline ends. CDR3 length equals 14 residues. Germline loops: CDR1 SQVTM, CDR2 ANQGSEA.

This chain connects TRBV29-1 to TRBJ2-4, with D hard to call. Trimming shortened V by 8 bases and J by 0 bases, and 17 bases separated the two germline ends. The CDR3 totals 15 residues. Germline CDR1 SQVTM, CDR2 ANQGSEA. The CDR3 DNA reads as TGCAGCATTCCCCTAAGCACGCTAGCCAAAAACATTCAGTACTTC. Its protein product is CSIPLSTLAKNIQYF.

The chain recombines TRBV5-1 with TRBJ2-4; no firm D call. The assigned J gene may be wrong: the sequence end matches TRBJ2-7 better. The CDR3 runs to 14 residues. Germline V lookup: CDR1 SGHRS, CDR2 YFSETQ. The CDR3 DNA reads TGCGCCAGCAGCTCACAAGGTTACACCTACGAGCAGTACTTC. It specifies CASSSQGYTYEQYF.

This chain joins TRBV7-3 and TRBJ1-1; D perhaps matches TRBD1 (5 bases). Germline CDR1 is SGHTA and CDR2 is FQGTGA. This CDR3 is 15 amino acids long. Trimming removed 5 bases at V and 4 bases at J, with 17 bases between. The CDR3 sequence is CASSPMGGGTTEAFF. CDR3 DNA sequence: TGTGCCAGCAGCCCGATGGGCGGTGGGACCACTGAAGCTTTCTTT.

The chain links TRBV5-1 to TRBJ1-1; possibly TRBD1 for D (6 bases). From germline, CDR1 is SGHRS and CDR2 YFSETQ. The CDR3 totals 14 residues. Trimming left V 0 bases short and J 3 bases short, with 9 bases between. The CDR3 sequence: CASSLVNRDTEAFF. Here the CDR3 DNA reads TGCGCCAGCAGCTTGGTGAACAGGGACACTGAAGCTTTCTTT. The whole variable domain, filled in from reference TRBV5-1 and TRBJ1-1, reads KAGVTQTPRYLIKTRGQQVTLSCSPISGHRSVSWYQQTPGQGLQFLFEYFSETQRNKGNFPGRFSGRQFSNSRSEMNVSTLELGDSALYLCASSLVNRDTEAFFGQGTRLTVV.

The CDR3 DNA is TGCAGCGTTGAAGTAAGCGGAGGGTTGTACGAGCAGTACTTC. Amino acid sequence: CSVEVSGGLYEQYF. V gene TRBV29-1 combines with J gene TRBJ2-4; the D gene is possibly TRBD2 (6 bases). The last part of the DNA fits TRBJ2-7 better; the J call may be wrong. The CDR3 extends over 14 amino acids. Germline CDR1 and CDR2: SQVTM and ANQGSEA.

This chain uses TRBV10-3 with TRBJ2-1, with 15 bases matching TRBD2. CDR1 ENHRY and CDR2 SYGVKD come from the germline V gene. The V segment lost 8 bases and the J segment 6 bases; nucleotides outside the gene matches: 8. The CDR3 totals 16 residues. In DNA form, the CDR3 reads TGTGCCATCGGACTAGCGGGAGGGCCATCTATCAATGAGCAGTTCTTC. This encodes CAIGLAGGPSINEQFF.

Points on this clonotype: A much bigger clone sits one base away, suggesting this may be a read error. This chain uses TRBV5-1 with TRBJ2-6; D might be TRBD1 (5 bases). Germline V gene sequence: CDR1 SGHRS, CDR2 YFSETQ. The CDR3 loop spans 15 amino acids. The CDR3 reads CASLTLVAGANVRTF. The CDR3, as DNA: TGCGCCAGCCTGACCCTAGTGGCTGGGGCCAACGTCCGGACTTTC.

The chain has TRBV12-3 or TRBV12-4 and TRBJ2-7, with D tentatively TRBD2 (6 bases). Deletions cut 5 bases from V and 2 bases from J, with 13 bases between. The CDR3 runs 14 residues. The CDR3 loop reads CASSGGLGTYEQYF. Written as DNA, the CDR3 is TGTGCCAGCAGTGGGGGACTCGGGACCTACGAGCAGTACTTC.

This chain uses TRBV6-5 with TRBJ1-2; 9 bases line up with TRBD1. The germline gives CDR1 MNHEY, CDR2 SVGAGI. The V and J ends lost 9 bases and 3 bases, in that order; junction bases with no gene match: 8. This CDR3 is built from 14 residues. The CDR3 loop reads CAREWGTGYYGYTF. The CDR3 DNA reads TGTGCCAGGGAGTGGGGGACAGGGTACTATGGCTACACCTTC.